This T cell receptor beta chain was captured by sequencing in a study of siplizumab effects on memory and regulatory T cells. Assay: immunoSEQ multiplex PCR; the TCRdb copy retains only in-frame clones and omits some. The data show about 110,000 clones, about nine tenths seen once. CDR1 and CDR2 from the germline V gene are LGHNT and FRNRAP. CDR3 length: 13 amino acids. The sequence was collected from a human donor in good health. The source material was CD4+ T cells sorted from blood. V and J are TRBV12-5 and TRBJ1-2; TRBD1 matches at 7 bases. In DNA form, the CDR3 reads TGTGTCTTGAGGGGGCTCGAGAGCTATGGCTACACCTTC. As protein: CVLRGLESYGYTF.